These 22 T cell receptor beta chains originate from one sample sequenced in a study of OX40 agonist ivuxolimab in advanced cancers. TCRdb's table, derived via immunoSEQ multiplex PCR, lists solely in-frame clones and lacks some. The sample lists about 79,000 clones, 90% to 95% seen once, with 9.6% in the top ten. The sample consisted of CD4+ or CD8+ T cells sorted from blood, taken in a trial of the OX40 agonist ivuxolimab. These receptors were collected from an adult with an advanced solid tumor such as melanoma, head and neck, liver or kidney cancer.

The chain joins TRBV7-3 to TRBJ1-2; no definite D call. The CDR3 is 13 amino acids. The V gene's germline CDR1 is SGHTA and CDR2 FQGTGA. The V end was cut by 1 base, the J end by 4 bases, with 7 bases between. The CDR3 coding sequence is TGTGCCAGCAGCTTAATAGTCGGCTATGGCTACACCTTC. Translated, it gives CASSLIVGYGYTF.

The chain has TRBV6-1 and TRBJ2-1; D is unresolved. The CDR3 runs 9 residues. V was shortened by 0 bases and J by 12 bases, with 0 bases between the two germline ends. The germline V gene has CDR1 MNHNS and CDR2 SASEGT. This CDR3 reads CASSEAQFF. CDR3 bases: TGTGCCAGCAGTGAAGCGCAGTTCTTC.

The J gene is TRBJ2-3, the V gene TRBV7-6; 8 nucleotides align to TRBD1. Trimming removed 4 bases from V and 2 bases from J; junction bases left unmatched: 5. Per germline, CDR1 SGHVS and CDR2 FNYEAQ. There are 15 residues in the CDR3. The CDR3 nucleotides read TGTGCCAGCAGCTCGAGACAGGGGATCACAGATACGCAGTATTTT. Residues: CASSSRQGITDTQYF. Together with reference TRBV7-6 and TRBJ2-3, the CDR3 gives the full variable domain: GAGVSQSPRYKVTKRGQDVALRCDPISGHVSLYWYRQALGQGPEFLTYFNYEAQQDKSGLPNDRFSAERPEGSISTLTIQRTEQRDSAMYRCASSSRQGITDTQYFGPGTRLTVL.

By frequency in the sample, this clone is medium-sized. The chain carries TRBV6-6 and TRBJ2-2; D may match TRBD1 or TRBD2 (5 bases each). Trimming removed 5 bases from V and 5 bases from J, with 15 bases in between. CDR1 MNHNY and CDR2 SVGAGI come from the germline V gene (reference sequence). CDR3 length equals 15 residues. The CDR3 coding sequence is TGTGCCAGCAGTCCCGGGCAGGGAGAGACCGGGGAGCTGTTTTTT. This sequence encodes CASSPGQGETGELFF.

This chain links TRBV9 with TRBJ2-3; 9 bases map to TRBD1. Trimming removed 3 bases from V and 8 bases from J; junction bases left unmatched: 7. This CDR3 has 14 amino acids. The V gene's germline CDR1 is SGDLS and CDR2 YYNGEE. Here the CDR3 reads CASSAITGGVTQYF. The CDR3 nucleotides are TGTGCCAGCAGCGCAATTACAGGGGGCGTTACGCAGTATTTT.

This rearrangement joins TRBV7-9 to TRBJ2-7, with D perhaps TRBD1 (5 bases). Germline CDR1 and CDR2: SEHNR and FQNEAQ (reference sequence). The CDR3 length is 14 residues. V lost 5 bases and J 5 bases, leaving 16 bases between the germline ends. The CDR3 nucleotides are TGTGCCAGCAGCCTCAGACAGACTTCGGACGAGCAGTACTTC. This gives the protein CASSLRQTSDEQYF.

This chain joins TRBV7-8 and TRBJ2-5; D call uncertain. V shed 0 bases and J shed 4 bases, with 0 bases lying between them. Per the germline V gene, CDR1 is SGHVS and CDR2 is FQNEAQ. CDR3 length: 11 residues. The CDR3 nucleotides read TGTGCCAGCAGCTTAGCAGAGACCCAGTACTTC. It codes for CASSLAETQYF.

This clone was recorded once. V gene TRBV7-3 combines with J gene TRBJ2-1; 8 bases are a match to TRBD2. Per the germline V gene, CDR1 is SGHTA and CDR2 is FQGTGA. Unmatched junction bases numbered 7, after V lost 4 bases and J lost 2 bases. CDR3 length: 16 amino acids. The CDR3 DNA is TGTGCCAGCAGCTACACGGTCGGGAGGGCCTACAATGAGCAGTTCTTC. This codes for CASSYTVGRAYNEQFF. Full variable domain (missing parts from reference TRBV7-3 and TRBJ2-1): GAGVSQTPSNKVTEKGKYVELRCDPISGHTALYWYRQSLGQGPEFLIYFQGTGAADDSGLPNDRFFAVRPEGSVSTLKIQRTERGDSAVYLCASSYTVGRAYNEQFFGPGTRLTVL.

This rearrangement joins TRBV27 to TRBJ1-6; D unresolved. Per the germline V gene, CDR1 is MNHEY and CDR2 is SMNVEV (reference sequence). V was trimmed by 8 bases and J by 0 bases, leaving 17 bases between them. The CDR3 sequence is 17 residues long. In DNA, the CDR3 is TGTGCCAGCGCCCTCGGCCCACTGAGCTCCTATAATTCACCCCTCCACTTT. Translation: CASALGPLSSYNSPLHF.

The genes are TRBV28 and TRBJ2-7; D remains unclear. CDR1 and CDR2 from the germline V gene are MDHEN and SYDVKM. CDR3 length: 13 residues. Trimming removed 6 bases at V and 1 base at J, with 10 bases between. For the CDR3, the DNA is TGTGCCAGCAGGCCCTTCGAATCCTACGAGCAGTACTTC. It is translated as CASRPFESYEQYF.

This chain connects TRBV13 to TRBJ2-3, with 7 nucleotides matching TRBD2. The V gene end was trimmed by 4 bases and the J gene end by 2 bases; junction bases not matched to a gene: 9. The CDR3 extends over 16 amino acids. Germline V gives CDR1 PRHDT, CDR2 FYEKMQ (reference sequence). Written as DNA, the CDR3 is TGTGCCAGCAGCTCCAAGAAGCGGGACTACACAGATACGCAGTATTTT. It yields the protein CASSSKKRDYTDTQYF.

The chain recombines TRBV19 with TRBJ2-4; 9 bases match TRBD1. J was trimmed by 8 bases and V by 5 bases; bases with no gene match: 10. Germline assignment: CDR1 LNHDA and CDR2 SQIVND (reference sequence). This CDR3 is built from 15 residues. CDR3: CASSLPQDRGDIQYF. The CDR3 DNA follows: TGTGCCAGTAGTCTCCCTCAGGACAGGGGTGACATTCAGTACTTC.

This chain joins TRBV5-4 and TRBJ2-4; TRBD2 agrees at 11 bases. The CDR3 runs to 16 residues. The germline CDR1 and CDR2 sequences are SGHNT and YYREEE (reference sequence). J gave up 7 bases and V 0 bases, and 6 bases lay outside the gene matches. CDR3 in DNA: TGTGCCAGCAGCTTGGTTGCTAGCGGGGGGCGGAACATTCAGTACTTC. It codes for CASSLVASGGRNIQYF. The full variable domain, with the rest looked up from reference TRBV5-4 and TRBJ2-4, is ETGVTQSPTHLIKTRGQQVTLRCSSQSGHNTVSWYQQALGQGPQFIFQYYREEENGRGNFPPRFSGLQFPNYSSELNVNALELDDSALYLCASSLVASGGRNIQYFGAGTRLSVL.

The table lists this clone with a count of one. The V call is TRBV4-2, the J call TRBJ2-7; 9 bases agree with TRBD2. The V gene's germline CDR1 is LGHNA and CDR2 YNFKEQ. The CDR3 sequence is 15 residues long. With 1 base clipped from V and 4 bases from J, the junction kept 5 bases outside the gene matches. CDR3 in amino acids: CASSQVLAGMYEQYF. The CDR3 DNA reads TGTGCCAGCAGCCAAGTTCTAGCGGGAATGTACGAGCAGTACTTC.

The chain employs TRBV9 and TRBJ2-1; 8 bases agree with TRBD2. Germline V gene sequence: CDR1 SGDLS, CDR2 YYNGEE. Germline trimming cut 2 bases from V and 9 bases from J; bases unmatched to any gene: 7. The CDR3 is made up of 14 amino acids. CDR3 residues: CASSVPGGPGEQFF. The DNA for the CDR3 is TGTGCCAGCAGCGTCCCGGGAGGGCCTGGTGAGCAGTTCTTC.

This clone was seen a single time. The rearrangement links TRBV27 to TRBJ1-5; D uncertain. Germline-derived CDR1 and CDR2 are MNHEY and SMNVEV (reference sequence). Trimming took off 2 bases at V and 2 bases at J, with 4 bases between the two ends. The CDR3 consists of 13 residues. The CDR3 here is CASSLVGNQPQHF. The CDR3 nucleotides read TGTGCCAGCAGTTTAGTCGGCAATCAGCCCCAGCATTTT.

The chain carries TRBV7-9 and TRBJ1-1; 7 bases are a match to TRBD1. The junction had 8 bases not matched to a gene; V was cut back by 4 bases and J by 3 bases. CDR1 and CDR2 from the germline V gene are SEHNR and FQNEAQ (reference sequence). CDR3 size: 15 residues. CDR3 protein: CASSSTGAEDTEAFF. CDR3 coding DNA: TGTGCCAGCAGCTCAACAGGGGCGGAGGACACTGAAGCTTTCTTT.

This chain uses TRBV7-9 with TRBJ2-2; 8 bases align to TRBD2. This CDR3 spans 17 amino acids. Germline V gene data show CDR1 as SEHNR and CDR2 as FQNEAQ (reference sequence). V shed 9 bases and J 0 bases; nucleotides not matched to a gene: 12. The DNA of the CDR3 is TGTGCCAGTGCCACCTGGACTAGCAAGACGAACACCGGGGAGCTGTTTTTT. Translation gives CASATWTSKTNTGELFF.

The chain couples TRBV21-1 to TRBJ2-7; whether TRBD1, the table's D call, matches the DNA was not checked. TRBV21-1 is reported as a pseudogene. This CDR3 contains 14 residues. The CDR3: CASSVRQGYYEQYF. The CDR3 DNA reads TGTGCCAGCAGCGTAAGACAGGGGTACTACGAGCAGTACTTC.

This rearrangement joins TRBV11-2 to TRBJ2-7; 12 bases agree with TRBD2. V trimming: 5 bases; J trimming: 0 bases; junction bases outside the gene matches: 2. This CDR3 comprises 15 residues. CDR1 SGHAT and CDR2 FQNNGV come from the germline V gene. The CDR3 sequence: CASSLAGGPSYEQYF. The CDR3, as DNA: TGTGCCAGCAGCCTAGCGGGAGGGCCCTCCTACGAGCAGTACTTC.

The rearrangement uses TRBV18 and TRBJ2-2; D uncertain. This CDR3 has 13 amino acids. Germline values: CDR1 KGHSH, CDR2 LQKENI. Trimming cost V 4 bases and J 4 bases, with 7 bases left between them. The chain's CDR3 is CASSRKSTGELFF. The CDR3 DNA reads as TGTGCCAGCTCACGTAAGTCCACCGGGGAGCTGTTTTTT.

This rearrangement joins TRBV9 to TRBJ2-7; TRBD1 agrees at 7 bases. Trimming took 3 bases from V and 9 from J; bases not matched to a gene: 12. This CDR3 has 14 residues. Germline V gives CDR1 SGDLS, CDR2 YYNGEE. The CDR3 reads CASSAWDSQGTQYF. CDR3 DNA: TGTGCCAGCAGCGCCTGGGACAGTCAGGGTACGCAGTACTTC.